A single TCR beta chain is shown here with its context. The junction does not match germline at one end; this may be a read error. The CDR3 is 15 residues long. CDR1 is SEHNR, CDR2 FQNEAQ, per germline (reference sequence). The sample originates from a study of cytomegalovirus exposure and HLA in healthy donors. Study information: Tens of millions of unique TCRs from HLA-typed donors made up an early data release.

The PCR contained 60 Vbeta and 13 Jbeta primers. Generated by immunoSEQ multiplex PCR, the TCRdb table keeps only in-frame clones and is missing some. The sample shows about 130,000 clones, 70% to 85% of them seen only once. The V gene is TRBV7-9, the J gene TRBJ2-5; 7 nucleotides line up with TRBD1. The sequence was obtained from a woman under 30 in good health and CMV-seropositive. The sequencing input was PBMCs. The CDR3 reads CSSSYTQGPPETQYF. CDR3 DNA: TGTTCCAGCAGCTACACACAGGGGCCACCGGAGACCCAGTACTTC.